The sequence of this TCR beta chain was determined in a study of T cells in Graves' hyperthyroidism and ophthalmopathy. RNA transcripts gave rise to amplified TCR beta CDR3 regions. Using the HTBI primer set, a first-round RT-PCR was run on the TCR CDR3. One entry per CDR3 protein, called by TCRdb with MiXCR from the multiplex PCR reads. The data hold approximately 640,000 distinct CDR3 sequences, with about 18% observed a single time. Whole-study findings and limits: The model predicted ophthalmopathy a median around 6.5 months before onset.

Looked up from germline, CDR1 is SNHLY and CDR2 is FYNNEI. V was pared by 4 bases and J by 0 bases, with 12 bases between. This CDR3 comprises 15 residues. Hyperthyroidism had been newly diagnosed in patients aged 18 to 65, and its duration was under 2 months. Each diagnosis was grounded in clinical symptoms, serum thyroxine and TRAb, thyroid ultrasound, and orbital computed tomography. Ten or more counts support this clonotype. The antigen is not known. This clonotype was sampled from a man aged 45-65 years with Graves' hyperthyroidism. The chain has TRBV2 and TRBJ1-2; D uncertain. The sample comprised blood. CDR3 DNA sequence: TGTGCCAGCAGTGCATCCAACTGGGCTAACTATGGCTACACCTTC. Protein: CASSASNWANYGYTF.